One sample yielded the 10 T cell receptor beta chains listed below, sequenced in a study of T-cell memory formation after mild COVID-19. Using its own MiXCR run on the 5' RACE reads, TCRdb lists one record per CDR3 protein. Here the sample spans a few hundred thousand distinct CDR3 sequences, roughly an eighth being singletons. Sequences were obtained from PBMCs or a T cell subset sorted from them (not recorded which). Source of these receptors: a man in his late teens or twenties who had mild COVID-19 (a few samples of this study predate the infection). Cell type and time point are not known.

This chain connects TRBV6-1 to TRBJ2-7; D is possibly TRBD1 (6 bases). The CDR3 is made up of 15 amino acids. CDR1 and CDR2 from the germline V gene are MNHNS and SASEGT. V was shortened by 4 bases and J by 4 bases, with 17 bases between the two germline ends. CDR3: CASSGTDRTTYEQYV. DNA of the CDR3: TGTGCCAGCAGTGGAACGGACAGAACGACATACGAGCAGTACGTC.

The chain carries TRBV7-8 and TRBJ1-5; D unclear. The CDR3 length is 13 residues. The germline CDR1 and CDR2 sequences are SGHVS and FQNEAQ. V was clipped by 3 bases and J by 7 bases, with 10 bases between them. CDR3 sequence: CASSFSEEQPQHF. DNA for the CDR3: TGTGCCAGCAGCTTTAGTGAAGAGCAGCCCCAGCATTTT.

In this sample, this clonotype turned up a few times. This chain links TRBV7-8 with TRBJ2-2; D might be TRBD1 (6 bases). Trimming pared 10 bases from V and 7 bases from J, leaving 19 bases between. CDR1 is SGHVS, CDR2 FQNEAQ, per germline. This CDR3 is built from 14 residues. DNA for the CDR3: TGTGCCACAACCGACCATACAGGGCTCGGGGAGCTGTTTTTT. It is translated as CATTDHTGLGELFF.

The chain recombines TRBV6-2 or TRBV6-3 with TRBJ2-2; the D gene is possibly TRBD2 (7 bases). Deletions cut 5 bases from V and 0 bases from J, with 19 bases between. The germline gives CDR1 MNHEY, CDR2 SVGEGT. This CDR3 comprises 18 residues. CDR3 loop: CASSPPRGHYTNTGELFF. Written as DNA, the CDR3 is TGTGCCAGCAGTCCACCGCGGGGGCACTATACGAACACCGGGGAGCTGTTTTTT.

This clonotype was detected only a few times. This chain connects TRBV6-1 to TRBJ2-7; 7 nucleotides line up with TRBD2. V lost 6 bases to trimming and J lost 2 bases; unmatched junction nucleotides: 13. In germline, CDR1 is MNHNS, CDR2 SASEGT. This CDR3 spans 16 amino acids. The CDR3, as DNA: TGTGCCAGCAGGATTGGGGGAGGGATTGGAACCTACGAGCAGTACGTC. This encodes CASRIGGGIGTYEQYV.

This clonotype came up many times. This chain's CDR3 is CASSELANTEAFF. The CDR3 bases are TGTGCCAGCAGTGAATTGGCGAACACTGAAGCTTTCTTT. The gene calls are TRBV2 and TRBJ1-1; D is unresolved. Germline V lookup: CDR1 SNHLY, CDR2 FYNNEI. This CDR3 has 13 amino acids. Deletions cut 2 bases from V and 1 base from J, with 5 bases between.

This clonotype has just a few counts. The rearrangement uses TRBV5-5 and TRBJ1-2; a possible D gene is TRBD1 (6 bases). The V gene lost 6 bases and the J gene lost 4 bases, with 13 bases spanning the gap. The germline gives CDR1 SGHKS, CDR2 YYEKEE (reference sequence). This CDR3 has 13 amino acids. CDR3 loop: CASTLEGGYGYTF. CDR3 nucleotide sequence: TGTGCCAGCACCCTCGAGGGGGGCTATGGCTACACCTTC. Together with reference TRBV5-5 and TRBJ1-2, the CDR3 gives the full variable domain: DAGVTQSPTHLIKTRGQQVTLRCSPISGHKSVSWYQQVLGQGPQFIFQYYEKEERGRGNFPDRFSARQFPNYSSELNVNALLLGDSALYLCASTLEGGYGYTFGSGTRLTVV.

This CDR3 is CASSQFPREAFF. The CDR3 region has the DNA TGTGCCAGCAGCCAATTCCCCCGCGAAGCTTTCTTT. The V call is TRBV3-1, the J call TRBJ1-1, with unresolved D. Trimming removed 2 bases from V and 8 bases from J, with 9 bases in between. This CDR3 contains 12 residues. The germline V gene encodes CDR1 LGHDT and CDR2 YNNKEL (reference sequence).

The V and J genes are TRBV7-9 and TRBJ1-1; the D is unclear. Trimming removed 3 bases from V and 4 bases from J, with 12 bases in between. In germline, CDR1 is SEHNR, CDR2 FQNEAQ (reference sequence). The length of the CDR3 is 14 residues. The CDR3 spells CASSFSQAITEAFF. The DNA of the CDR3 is TGTGCCAGCAGCTTTAGCCAGGCTATCACTGAAGCTTTCTTT.

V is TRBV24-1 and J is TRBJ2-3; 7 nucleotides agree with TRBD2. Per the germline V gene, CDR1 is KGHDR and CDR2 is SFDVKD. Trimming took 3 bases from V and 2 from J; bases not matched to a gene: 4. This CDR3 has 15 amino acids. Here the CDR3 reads CATSDARGDTDTQYF. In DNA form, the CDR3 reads TGTGCCACCAGTGATGCCCGGGGGGACACAGATACGCAGTATTTT.